These 27 T cell receptor beta chains share one sample of origin, sequenced in a study of OX40 agonist ivuxolimab in advanced cancers. The method was the immunoSEQ multiplex PCR assay. TCRdb holds this immuneACCESS table with in-frame rearrangements only. Some clones are missing; in checked studies, unresolved V genes explain under half, and the rest has no known cause. The table for this sample lists roughly 80,000 clones; roughly 84% of them were counted only once. The top ten clonotypes cover 6.2% of the sample. The specimen was CD4+ or CD8+ T cells sorted from blood, collected in a trial of the OX40 agonist ivuxolimab. All receptors derive from an adult with an advanced solid tumor such as melanoma, head and neck, liver or kidney cancer.

This chain uses TRBV19 with TRBJ2-6; D may be TRBD1 (6 bases). The CDR3 spans 19 residues. Germline V gene lookup returns CDR1 LNHDA and CDR2 SQIVND (reference sequence). V was shortened by 0 bases and J by 4 bases, with 19 bases between the two germline ends. The CDR3 bases are TGTGCCAGTAGTATAGATCCGGATGCCACAGGGATCGGGGCCAACGTCCTGACTTTC. Its translation is CASSIDPDATGIGANVLTF. The whole variable domain, remainder taken from reference TRBV19 and TRBJ2-6, is DGGITQSPKYLFRKEGQNVTLSCEQNLNHDAMYWYRQDPGQGLRLIYYSQIVNDFQKGDIAEGYSVSREKKESFPLTVTSAQKNPTAFYLCASSIDPDATGIGANVLTFGAGSRLTVL.

This clone was observed a single time. The V and J genes are TRBV29-1 and TRBJ2-7; TRBD1 agrees at 9 bases. V lost 7 bases to trimming and J lost 2 bases; unmatched junction nucleotides: 6. The CDR3 consists of 13 residues. Per the germline V gene, CDR1 is SQVTM and CDR2 is ANQGSEA. CDR3 coding DNA: TGCAGCGCCTCCGGGACAGGGACCTACGAGCAGTACTTC. This translates into CSASGTGTYEQYF.

The rearrangement links TRBV20-1 to TRBJ1-2; D is undetermined. Trimming removed 5 bases from V and 2 bases from J, with 3 bases in between. The CDR3 has 10 residues. Per the germline V gene, CDR1 is DFQATT and CDR2 is SNEGSKA (reference sequence). CDR3 region: CSASNYGYTF. DNA for the CDR3: TGCAGTGCTTCAAACTATGGCTACACCTTC.

This clone was seen a single time. This rearrangement joins TRBV9 to TRBJ2-5, with D possibly matching TRBD2 (6 bases). Germline lookup yields CDR1 SGDLS and CDR2 YYNGEE. The CDR3 has 13 residues. Trimming pared 4 bases from V and 2 bases from J, leaving 9 bases between. The CDR3 reads CASSFRGQETQYF. The CDR3, as DNA: TGTGCCAGCAGCTTTCGGGGGCAAGAGACCCAGTACTTC.

V is TRBV16 and J is TRBJ1-3, with D unresolved. Germline V gene lookup returns CDR1 KGHSY and CDR2 FQNENV. Trimming cost V 2 bases and J 1 base, with 6 bases left between them. CDR3 length: 14 residues. The CDR3 DNA is TGTGCCAGCAGCCAAGGGAGATCTGGAAACACCATATATTTT. Protein: CASSQGRSGNTIYF. Looking up the rest from reference TRBV16 and TRBJ1-3 gives the full variable domain: GEEVAQTPKHLVRGEGQKAKLYCAPIKGHSYVFWYQQVLKNEFKFLISFQNENVFDETGMPKERFSAKCLPNSPCSLEIQATKLEDSAVYFCASSQGRSGNTIYFGEGSWLTVV.

The chain recombines TRBV6-6 with TRBJ2-2; TRBD2 is a possible D gene (5 bases). Per germline, CDR1 MNHNY and CDR2 SVGAGI (reference sequence). Trimming took off 2 bases at V and 4 bases at J, with 5 bases between the two ends. The length of the CDR3 is 13 residues. Written as DNA, the CDR3 is TGTGCCAGCAGTTACGCGGGCACCGGGGAGCTGTTTTTT. It encodes CASSYAGTGELFF.

CDR3 bases: TGTGCCAGCAGCCCTGGATTCGGAGGGGAAGAGCAGTACTTC. Translating it yields CASSPGFGGEEQYF. This chain joins TRBV5-6 and TRBJ2-7, with TRBD2 as a possible D gene (6 bases). This CDR3 region has 14 residues. From germline, CDR1 is SGHDT and CDR2 YYEEEE. Trimming pared 4 bases from V and 7 bases from J, leaving 18 bases between. Full variable domain (rest looked up from reference TRBV5-6 and TRBJ2-7): DAGVTQSPTHLIKTRGQQVTLRCSPKSGHDTVSWYQQALGQGPQFIFQYYEEEERQRGNFPDRFSGHQFPNYSSELNVNALLLGDSALYLCASSPGFGGEEQYFGPGTRLTVT.

The chain employs TRBV20-1 and TRBJ1-2, with 7 bases that match TRBD1. CDR1 and CDR2 from the germline V gene are DFQATT and SNEGSKA (reference sequence). The CDR3 contains 11 residues. The CDR3 region is CSLTGPYGYTF. The CDR3 DNA follows: TGCAGCCTGACAGGGCCCTATGGCTACACCTTC.

This sequence joins TRBV9 and TRBJ1-1; D gene unclear. The CDR3 consists of 15 residues. V was clipped by 0 bases and J by 0 bases, with 9 bases between them. CDR1 is SGDLS, CDR2 YYNGEE, per germline. CDR3 amino acids: CASSVDSNMNTEAFF. In DNA form, the CDR3 reads TGTGCCAGCAGCGTAGACAGTAACATGAACACTGAAGCTTTCTTT.

This chain uses TRBV28 with TRBJ1-2; TRBD1 matches 7 bases. The CDR3 loop spans 15 amino acids. The J segment lost 4 bases and the V segment lost 5 bases, leaving 10 bases of the junction unmatched. Germline V gene data show CDR1 as MDHEN and CDR2 as SYDVKM. The CDR3 DNA reads as TGTGCCAGCAGTCAATCGGACAGGACGACCTATGGCTACACCTTC. As protein: CASSQSDRTTYGYTF.

The rearrangement links TRBV6-6 to TRBJ1-5, with 7 bases lining up with TRBD1. The CDR3 consists of 14 residues. Trimming took 8 bases from V and 6 from J; bases not matched to a gene: 10. From germline, CDR1 is MNHNY and CDR2 SVGAGI (reference sequence). CDR3 DNA: TGTGCCAGCGGCTATTCAGGGGGATCTCAGCCCCAGCATTTT. Protein: CASGYSGGSQPQHF.

The rearrangement uses TRBV2 and TRBJ2-1; possible D gene TRBD2, 6 bases. Trimming removed 4 bases at V and 0 bases at J, with 16 bases between. Germline CDR1 reads SNHLY; CDR2 reads FYNNEI. This CDR3 spans 17 amino acids. CDR3 region: CASSGRGTRSSYNEQFF. The CDR3 bases are TGTGCCAGCAGTGGCCGGGGGACTCGAAGCTCCTACAATGAGCAGTTCTTC. Supplemented by reference TRBV2 and TRBJ2-1, the full variable domain reads EPEVTQTPSHQVTQMGQEVILRCVPISNHLYFYWYRQILGQKVEFLVSFYNNEISEKSEIFDDQFSVERPDGSNFTLKIRSTKLEDSAMYFCASSGRGTRSSYNEQFFGPGTRLTVL.

V usage is TRBV2 and J usage is TRBJ1-6, with a possible D match to TRBD1 (5 bases). This CDR3 comprises 15 residues. The germline V and J ends were trimmed by 1 base and 6 bases, with 10 bases remaining between them. From germline, CDR1 is SNHLY and CDR2 FYNNEI. Here the CDR3 reads CASSEDPGLNSPLHF. CDR3 bases: TGTGCCAGCAGTGAAGATCCGGGACTTAATTCACCCCTCCACTTT. The variable domain in full, completed from reference TRBV2 and TRBJ1-6, reads EPEVTQTPSHQVTQMGQEVILRCVPISNHLYFYWYRQILGQKVEFLVSFYNNEISEKSEIFDDQFSVERPDGSNFTLKIRSTKLEDSAMYFCASSEDPGLNSPLHFGNGTRLTVT.

This clone was counted once. The genes are TRBV27 and TRBJ2-7, with TRBD1 as a possible D gene (5 bases). Germline values: CDR1 MNHEY, CDR2 SMNVEV (reference sequence). There are 14 residues in the CDR3. V lost 5 bases and J lost 3, with 14 bases in between. CDR3 in DNA: TGTGCCAGCAGTCCCCGTGGCAGGGTCTACGAGCAGTACTTC. Protein sequence: CASSPRGRVYEQYF.

This clone was seen just once. The rearrangement links TRBV2 to TRBJ1-4; TRBD1 matches 10 bases. V lost 5 bases to trimming and J lost 7 bases; unmatched junction nucleotides: 4. CDR1 and CDR2 (germline): SNHLY, FYNNEI. The CDR3 contains 14 residues. The CDR3 DNA is TGTGCCAGCAGTCCGGACAGGGGGGGTGAAAAACTGTTTTTT. Protein sequence: CASSPDRGGEKLFF.

This chain connects TRBV5-4 to TRBJ2-3; D might be TRBD1 (5 bases). The CDR3 is 15 amino acids. Trimming left V 3 bases short and J 0 bases short, with 11 bases between. The germline gives CDR1 SGHNT, CDR2 YYREEE (reference sequence). The CDR3 region is CASSSARESTDTQYF. The DNA of the CDR3 is TGTGCCAGCAGCTCCGCCAGGGAAAGCACAGATACGCAGTATTTT.

V usage is TRBV5-1 and J usage is TRBJ1-2; D is possibly TRBD1 (5 bases). V dropped 1 base and J dropped 3 bases, with 13 bases sitting between them. Germline CDR1 reads SGHRS; CDR2 reads YFSETQ. This CDR3 has 15 amino acids. In nucleotides, the CDR3 is TGCGCCAGCAGCTTGTCACAGGCACCCTACTATGGCTACACCTTC. It codes for CASSLSQAPYYGYTF.

The V gene is TRBV19, the J gene TRBJ2-5, with D tentatively TRBD2 (6 bases). The germline V and J ends were trimmed by 5 bases and 4 bases, with 17 bases remaining between them. CDR1 and CDR2 (germline): LNHDA, SQIVND (reference sequence). This CDR3 contains 15 residues. CDR3 loop: CASSVGTLEGETQYF. The CDR3 coding sequence is TGTGCCAGTAGTGTTGGGACCTTGGAGGGAGAGACCCAGTACTTC.

This chain links TRBV28 with TRBJ2-5; 7 bases match TRBD2. Trimming removed 5 bases from V and 4 bases from J; junction bases left unmatched: 1. The CDR3 length is 12 residues. Germline loops: CDR1 MDHEN, CDR2 SYDVKM. CDR3 amino acids: CASSRGRETQYF. The DNA of the CDR3 is TGTGCCAGCAGTCGCGGGAGAGAGACCCAGTACTTC.

The chain couples TRBV19 to TRBJ2-2; 10 bases are a match to TRBD1. From germline, CDR1 is LNHDA and CDR2 SQIVND (reference sequence). This CDR3 spans 15 amino acids. Unmatched junction bases numbered 5, after V lost 6 bases and J lost 4 bases. The CDR3 spells CASSRDRGGTGELFF. The DNA of the CDR3 is TGTGCCAGTAGCAGGGACAGGGGAGGCACCGGGGAGCTGTTTTTT. The variable domain in full, completed from reference TRBV19 and TRBJ2-2, reads DGGITQSPKYLFRKEGQNVTLSCEQNLNHDAMYWYRQDPGQGLRLIYYSQIVNDFQKGDIAEGYSVSREKKESFPLTVTSAQKNPTAFYLCASSRDRGGTGELFFGEGSRLTVL.

The rearrangement uses TRBV7-8 and TRBJ2-7; D is unclear. Germline CDR1 is SGHVS and CDR2 is FQNEAQ. The CDR3 is 13 amino acids. The V end was cut by 1 base, the J end by 1 base, with 5 bases between. CDR3 bases: TGTGCCAGCAGCTTAGAACGGTCCTACGAGCAGTACTTC. It translates to CASSLERSYEQYF.

The chain links TRBV19 to TRBJ1-5; D remains ambiguous. This CDR3 has 12 residues. V dropped 1 base and J dropped 7 bases, with 5 bases sitting between them. Germline V lookup: CDR1 LNHDA, CDR2 SQIVND (reference sequence). The CDR3 DNA reads TGTGCCAGTAGTATAGTTTACCAGCCCCAGCATTTT. This gives the protein CASSIVYQPQHF. Complete variable domain (other parts from reference TRBV19 and TRBJ1-5): DGGITQSPKYLFRKEGQNVTLSCEQNLNHDAMYWYRQDPGQGLRLIYYSQIVNDFQKGDIAEGYSVSREKKESFPLTVTSAQKNPTAFYLCASSIVYQPQHFGDGTRLSIL.

The chain has TRBV9 and TRBJ2-3; perhaps TRBD2 as D (5 bases). CDR3 length: 14 residues. CDR1 SGDLS and CDR2 YYNGEE come from the germline V gene. With 4 bases removed from V and 0 bases from J, the gap between germline ends came to 9 bases. In DNA form, the CDR3 reads TGTGCCAGCAGCCCCCGGACTAGCACAGATACGCAGTATTTT. Its protein is CASSPRTSTDTQYF.

The rearrangement joins TRBV5-1 to TRBJ2-5; D tentatively reads TRBD1 or TRBD2 (5 bases each). V was pared by 0 bases and J by 1 base, with 16 bases between. The CDR3 runs 17 residues. CDR1 is SGHRS and CDR2 is YFSETQ in the germline V gene. The CDR3 DNA is TGCGCCAGCAGCTTGGTCCAGAGCCGGGACGGCCAAGAGACCCAGTACTTC. It translates to CASSLVQSRDGQETQYF.

The chain recombines TRBV5-4 with TRBJ2-7; the match to TRBD2 covers 13 bases. V dropped 4 bases and J dropped 0; count of bases not matched to a gene: 4. Germline assignment: CDR1 SGHNT and CDR2 YYREEE (reference sequence). This CDR3 is 16 amino acids long. CDR3 sequence (DNA): TGTGCCAGCAGCCAGGGACTAGCGGGGAGCTCCTACGAGCAGTACTTC. Its protein is CASSQGLAGSSYEQYF. The full variable domain, with the rest looked up from reference TRBV5-4 and TRBJ2-7, is ETGVTQSPTHLIKTRGQQVTLRCSSQSGHNTVSWYQQALGQGPQFIFQYYREEENGRGNFPPRFSGLQFPNYSSELNVNALELDDSALYLCASSQGLAGSSYEQYFGPGTRLTVT.

The chain has TRBV5-1 and TRBJ2-1, with 14 bases matching TRBD2. Losses at the gene ends were 3 bases for V and 9 bases for J; bases not matched to a gene: 11. The CDR3 runs 17 residues. Per germline, CDR1 SGHRS and CDR2 YFSETQ. The CDR3 nucleotides read TGCGCCAGCAGCTACACCCGACTAGCGGGGGGGCCAAGTGAGCAGTTCTTC. This encodes CASSYTRLAGGPSEQFF.

The chain couples TRBV5-1 to TRBJ2-3, with D possibly TRBD1 on 6 matching bases. Germline CDR1 SGHRS, CDR2 YFSETQ. The CDR3 length is 12 residues. The V end was cut by 5 bases, the J end by 5 bases, with 9 bases between. The chain's CDR3 is CASSTGLDTQYF. In DNA, the CDR3 is TGCGCCAGCAGTACAGGGTTAGATACGCAGTATTTT. Full variable domain (missing parts from reference TRBV5-1 and TRBJ2-3): KAGVTQTPRYLIKTRGQQVTLSCSPISGHRSVSWYQQTPGQGLQFLFEYFSETQRNKGNFPGRFSGRQFSNSRSEMNVSTLELGDSALYLCASSTGLDTQYFGPGTRLTVL.